The clone carrying this TCR beta chain has more than one count but fewer than ten. The antigen remains unidentified. Markers CD45RO/CCR7/CD25/CD127/CD95/CD27 served to sort CD4+ naive, central memory, regulatory and stem cell-like memory cells. The study reverse transcribed the entire isolated RNA, so it sequenced expressed TCRB transcripts. The protocol was immunoSEQ multiplex PCR, while the TCRdb copy is restricted to in-frame clones and leaves out a portion. Counted here are more than 250,000 clones, 20% occurring once; the ten biggest clones make up less than 0.035%. These data belong to a study of beta chain features in type 1 diabetes. Study results and caveats: It was not settled here whether HLA type affects TCRB rearrangement. Within each of all four CD4+ subsets, Type 1 diabetes patients had TCRB CDR3s that were moderately but significantly shorter.

Material for sequencing was naive CD4+ T cells from blood. The sequence derives from a woman in her 40s with type 1 diabetes.

The CDR3 DNA follows: TGCGCCAGCAGCCAACACGGGGGGCGAACTGAAGCTTTCTTT. Its translation: CASSQHGGRTEAFF. The rearrangement uses TRBV4-3 and TRBJ1-1; D may be TRBD1 (6 bases). CDR1 and CDR2 (germline): LGHNA, YSLEER. The CDR3 sequence is 14 residues long. V was clipped by 2 bases and J by 5 bases, with 12 bases between them.